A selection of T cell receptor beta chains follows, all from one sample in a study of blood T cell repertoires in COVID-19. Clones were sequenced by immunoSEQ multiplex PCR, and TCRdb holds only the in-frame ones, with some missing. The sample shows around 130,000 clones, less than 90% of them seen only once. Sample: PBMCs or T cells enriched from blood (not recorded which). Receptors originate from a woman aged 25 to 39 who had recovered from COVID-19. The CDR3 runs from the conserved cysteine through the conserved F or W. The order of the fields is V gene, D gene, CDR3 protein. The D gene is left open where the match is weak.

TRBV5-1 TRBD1 CASSSADRGLANVLTF
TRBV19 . CATGTPGNTIYF
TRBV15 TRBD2 CATSRPSGWNTGELFF
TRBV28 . CASTPGPSVSEQFF
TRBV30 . CAWRDFFAGELFF
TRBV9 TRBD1 CASSVRQGPYGYTF
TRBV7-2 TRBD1 CASSLVGDRPNTEAFF
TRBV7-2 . CASSFVNTEAFF
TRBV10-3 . CAIRDLNTEAFF
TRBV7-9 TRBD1 CASSLAQGDYGYTF
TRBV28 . CASSLAAGRSNEQFF